These 27 T cell receptor beta chains were all obtained from the same sample, sequenced in a study of OX40 agonist ivuxolimab in advanced cancers. Clones were sequenced by immunoSEQ multiplex PCR, and TCRdb holds only the in-frame ones, with some missing. The data contain tens of thousands of clones, over 75% of them singletons. The material was CD4+ or CD8+ T cells sorted from blood, obtained in a trial of the OX40 agonist ivuxolimab. These receptors were obtained from an adult with an advanced solid tumor such as melanoma, head and neck, liver or kidney cancer.

This clone was counted once. The chain has TRBV19 and TRBJ2-1; 13 bases align to TRBD2. V trimming: 3 bases; J trimming: 11 bases; junction bases outside the gene matches: 7. CDR1 LNHDA and CDR2 SQIVND come from the germline V gene (reference sequence). This CDR3 is 15 amino acids long. As DNA, the CDR3 is TGTGCCAGTAGTATCCGGACTAGCGGGAGAGAAAAGCAGTTCTTC. This sequence encodes CASSIRTSGREKQFF.

This clone came up once. The rearrangement uses TRBV7-9 and TRBJ2-1; D is unresolved. Germline CDR1 and CDR2: SEHNR and FQNEAQ (reference sequence). V was shortened by 5 bases and J by 12 bases, with 11 bases between the two germline ends. CDR3 length: 11 residues. CDR3 nucleotide sequence: TGTGCCAGCAGCACGCAAATGGTGCAGTTCTTC. Its translation: CASSTQMVQFF.

This chain uses TRBV5-8 with TRBJ1-1; no firm D call. Trimming removed 4 bases at V and 5 bases at J, with 9 bases between. From germline, CDR1 is SGHTS and CDR2 YDEGEE. This CDR3 spans 12 amino acids. The CDR3 nucleotides are TGTGCCAGCAGCCTTTCCGATACTGAAGCTTTCTTT. Its protein product is CASSLSDTEAFF.

The chain combines TRBV9 with TRBJ1-2, with a weak D call TRBD1 (6 bases). Germline loops: CDR1 SGDLS, CDR2 YYNGEE. The CDR3 is 14 residues long. Between the trimmed V and J ends, which lost 3 bases and 4 bases, there was a span of 13 bases. The CDR3 spells CASSGSTGIYGYTF. The CDR3, as DNA: TGTGCCAGCAGCGGATCCACAGGGATCTATGGCTACACCTTC.

This chain joins TRBV30 and TRBJ2-7, with D maybe TRBD1 (5 bases). V dropped 4 bases and J dropped 6 bases, with 10 bases sitting between them. The CDR3 runs to 11 residues. Germline V lookup: CDR1 GTSNPN, CDR2 SVGIG (reference sequence). CDR3 bases: TGTGCCTGGACCCAGGGTTTCGAGCAGTACTTC. This gives the protein CAWTQGFEQYF.

V and J are TRBV7-2 and TRBJ2-1; possible D gene TRBD1, 6 bases. Germline CDR1 and CDR2: SGHTA and FQGNSA. The CDR3 is made up of 16 amino acids. The germline V and J ends were trimmed by 3 bases and 6 bases, with 18 bases remaining between them. The CDR3 DNA is TGTGCCAGCAGCTTCCTCGGGACACGATATCGCAATGAGCAGTTCTTC. Translating it yields CASSFLGTRYRNEQFF.

The CDR3 here is CASSATGSNEQFF. DNA of the CDR3: TGTGCCAGCAGCGCGACAGGTTCGAATGAGCAGTTCTTC. The chain has TRBV9 and TRBJ2-1; TRBD1 might be the D (6 bases). Trimming pared 3 bases from V and 7 bases from J, leaving 11 bases between. From germline, CDR1 is SGDLS and CDR2 YYNGEE. This CDR3 is 13 amino acids long.

The V gene is TRBV7-8, the J gene TRBJ2-7, with unresolved D. Germline values: CDR1 SGHVS, CDR2 FQNEAQ. Trimming took off 5 bases at V and 5 bases at J, with 10 bases between the two ends. There are 12 residues in the CDR3. CDR3 amino acids: CASSAIQHEQYF. CDR3 coding DNA: TGTGCCAGCAGCGCGATACAGCACGAGCAGTACTTC.

The V and J genes are TRBV14 and TRBJ1-1; no clear D. This CDR3 comprises 13 residues. From germline, CDR1 is SGHDN and CDR2 FVKESK. V was clipped by 3 bases and J by 4 bases, with 9 bases between them. CDR3 nucleotides: TGTGCCAGCAGCCAGGGCCAGTTCACTGAAGCTTTCTTT. Translating gives CASSQGQFTEAFF.

The V gene is TRBV5-6, the J gene TRBJ2-7; D is perhaps TRBD1 (6 bases). The germline V gene encodes CDR1 SGHDT and CDR2 YYEEEE. Trimming shortened V by 4 bases and J by 6 bases, and 20 bases separated the two germline ends. The CDR3 runs to 15 residues. CDR3 residues: CASSGTGHGSLEQYF. As DNA, the CDR3 is TGTGCCAGCAGCGGAACGGGACACGGTTCCCTCGAGCAGTACTTC.

This chain links TRBV13 with TRBJ2-3; no reliable D call. The V gene's germline CDR1 is PRHDT and CDR2 FYEKMQ (reference sequence). V lost 5 bases and J 0 bases, leaving 6 bases between the germline ends. CDR3 length equals 13 residues. In DNA, the CDR3 is TGTGCCAGCAGCGCAGCTAGCACAGATACGCAGTATTTT. It is translated as CASSAASTDTQYF.

The gene calls are TRBV19 and TRBJ2-7; maybe TRBD1 (5 bases). Trimming cost V 3 bases and J 2 bases, with 8 bases left between them. Germline values: CDR1 LNHDA, CDR2 SQIVND (reference sequence). The CDR3 extends over 13 amino acids. CDR3 in DNA: TGTGCCAGTAGTATTTCGGACACCTACGAGCAGTACTTC. It translates to CASSISDTYEQYF.

The chain combines TRBV7-3 with TRBJ2-7; D is unclear. V gave up 2 bases and J gave up 7 bases, with 15 bases separating them. This CDR3 region has 14 residues. CDR1 is SGHTA and CDR2 is FQGTGA in the germline V gene. The CDR3 nucleotides are TGTGCCAGCAGCTTATGGGATACCCCCGAGGAGCAGTACTTC. It codes for CASSLWDTPEEQYF.

The genes are TRBV18 and TRBJ2-7, with TRBD2 matching 8 bases. V shed 8 bases, J shed 2 bases, and the junction held 14 bases outside the gene matches. CDR1 is KGHSH and CDR2 is LQKENI in the germline V gene. This CDR3 has 16 residues. The CDR3 DNA follows: TGTGCCAGCCTAATTCCTTCGGGGGGGAAAACCTACGAGCAGTACTTC. Protein: CASLIPSGGKTYEQYF. Full variable domain (missing parts from reference TRBV18 and TRBJ2-7): NAGVMQNPRHLVRRRGQEARLRCSPMKGHSHVYWYRQLPEEGLKFMVYLQKENIIDESGMPKERFSAEFPKEGPSILRIQQVVRGDSAAYFCASLIPSGGKTYEQYFGPGTRLTVT.

CDR3 DNA sequence: TGTGCCAGCAGCTTAGTGGCAGCAACCCAATATAGCAATCAGCCCCAGCATTTT. Translating gives CASSLVAATQYSNQPQHF. The V gene is TRBV7-8, the J gene TRBJ1-5; D gene uncertain. Germline CDR1 reads SGHVS; CDR2 reads FQNEAQ. The CDR3 spans 18 residues. The V end was cut by 1 base, the J end by 0 bases, with 16 bases between.

V and J are TRBV7-9 and TRBJ2-7; D not certain. Trimming removed 5 bases at V and 4 bases at J, with 15 bases between. CDR3 length: 14 amino acids. Germline lookup yields CDR1 SEHNR and CDR2 FQNEAQ (reference sequence). The CDR3 DNA sequence: TGTGCCAGCAGCGGCGTCTTTGGGCCTTACGAGCAGTACTTC. Its translation: CASSGVFGPYEQYF. The full variable domain, its missing parts supplied by reference TRBV7-9 and TRBJ2-7, is DTGVSQNPRHKITKRGQNVTFRCDPISEHNRLYWYRQTLGQGPEFLTYFQNEAQLEKSRLLSDRFSAERPKGSFSTLEIQRTEQGDSAMYLCASSGVFGPYEQYFGPGTRLTVT.

The genes are TRBV28 and TRBJ2-2; no firm D call. V shed 6 bases and J shed 0 bases, with 8 bases lying between them. The V gene's germline CDR1 is MDHEN and CDR2 SYDVKM. CDR3 length: 14 amino acids. The CDR3 spells CASRAHANTGELFF. The CDR3 bases are TGTGCCAGCAGGGCTCACGCGAACACCGGGGAGCTGTTTTTT.

The rearrangement uses TRBV5-1 and TRBJ1-1, with D perhaps matching TRBD1 (6 bases). Germline CDR1 is SGHRS and CDR2 is YFSETQ. The V end was cut by 7 bases, the J end by 6 bases, with 10 bases between. The CDR3 spans 11 residues. The CDR3: CASLQGSEAFF. The CDR3 region has the DNA TGCGCCAGCCTACAGGGCTCTGAAGCTTTCTTT.

The chain links TRBV2 to TRBJ2-1, with a weak D call TRBD2 (7 bases). From germline, CDR1 is SNHLY and CDR2 FYNNEI. The V end was cut by 8 bases, the J end by 5 bases, with 19 bases between. The CDR3 consists of 15 residues. The CDR3 nucleotides read TGTGCCAGCGGATTTTTGGGGGGGCCCAACAATGAGCAGTTCTTC. Residues: CASGFLGGPNNEQFF.

The chain employs TRBV4-2 and TRBJ2-1, with TRBD2 matching over 8 bases. V gave up 1 base and J gave up 8 bases; unmatched junction bases: 10. The length of the CDR3 is 16 residues. Germline V gene sequence: CDR1 LGHNA, CDR2 YNFKEQ. Here the CDR3 DNA reads TGTGCCAGCAGCCAAGCCCCCGGACTAGCTCGGGATGAGCAGTTCTTC. Residues: CASSQAPGLARDEQFF.

CDR3 nucleotide sequence: TGTGCCAGCACCTCGGGGCCGAAGCGGCGCGAGCAGTTCTTC. Translating it yields CASTSGPKRREQFF. The chain joins TRBV13 to TRBJ2-1, with D possibly called TRBD1 or TRBD2 (5 bases each). The germline CDR1 and CDR2 sequences are PRHDT and FYEKMQ (reference sequence). The CDR3 length is 14 residues. Trimming pared 7 bases from V and 10 bases from J, leaving 20 bases between. The whole variable domain, filled in from reference TRBV13 and TRBJ2-1, reads AAGVIQSPRHLIKEKRETATLKCYPIPRHDTVYWYQQGPGQDPQFLISFYEKMQSDKGSIPDRFSAQQFSDYHSELNMSSLELGDSALYFCASTSGPKRREQFFGPGTRLTVL.

This clone was recorded a few times. This chain connects TRBV6-5 to TRBJ2-2; TRBD2 is a possible D gene (6 bases). Per the germline V gene, CDR1 is MNHEY and CDR2 is SVGAGI. The CDR3 totals 15 residues. V was clipped by 0 bases and J by 7 bases, with 12 bases between them. CDR3 nucleotide sequence: TGTGCCAGCAGTTACTCAATGGGGGGTGGCGGGGAGCTGTTTTTT. The encoded protein is CASSYSMGGGGELFF.

The chain links TRBV19 to TRBJ1-5; TRBD1 matches 8 bases. Trimming at V came to 5 bases and at J to 2 bases, leaving 5 bases not matched to a gene. Per germline, CDR1 LNHDA and CDR2 SQIVND (reference sequence). The CDR3 extends over 15 amino acids. DNA of the CDR3: TGTGCCAGTAGTGGGGACAGGTTGGGCAATCAGCCCCAGCATTTT. As protein: CASSGDRLGNQPQHF.

This chain joins TRBV28 and TRBJ1-2; D call uncertain. The CDR3 is made up of 14 amino acids. The V gene's germline CDR1 is MDHEN and CDR2 SYDVKM. Trimming left V 6 bases short and J 4 bases short, with 15 bases between. CDR3 nucleotides: TGTGCCAGCAGACTCCTGGAGGGTTTCTATGGCTACACCTTC. Its translation: CASRLLEGFYGYTF.

This clone was observed a single time. The genes are TRBV5-6 and TRBJ2-7, with 9 bases identical to TRBD1. The CDR3 consists of 16 residues. Germline V gives CDR1 SGHDT, CDR2 YYEEEE. With 2 bases clipped from V and 3 bases from J, the junction kept 9 bases outside the gene matches. The CDR3 sequence is CASSFTGGSYLYEQYF. CDR3 nucleotides: TGTGCCAGCAGCTTTACAGGGGGCAGTTATCTCTACGAGCAGTACTTC.

The chain couples TRBV27 to TRBJ1-5; D unclear. This CDR3 is 14 amino acids long. CDR1 is MNHEY and CDR2 is SMNVEV in the germline V gene (reference sequence). V lost 2 bases to trimming and J lost 0 bases, with 5 bases between them. CDR3 region: CASSLHFSNQPQHF. In DNA, the CDR3 is TGTGCCAGCAGTTTACACTTTAGCAATCAGCCCCAGCATTTT.

This rearrangement joins TRBV5-4 to TRBJ1-5; D uncertain. The CDR3 length is 13 residues. Germline values: CDR1 SGHNT, CDR2 YYREEE (reference sequence). V dropped 4 bases and J dropped 9 bases, with 14 bases sitting between them. The CDR3 sequence: CASSPSPGRPQHF. The CDR3 coding sequence is TGTGCCAGCAGCCCTTCTCCAGGTCGGCCCCAGCATTTT.